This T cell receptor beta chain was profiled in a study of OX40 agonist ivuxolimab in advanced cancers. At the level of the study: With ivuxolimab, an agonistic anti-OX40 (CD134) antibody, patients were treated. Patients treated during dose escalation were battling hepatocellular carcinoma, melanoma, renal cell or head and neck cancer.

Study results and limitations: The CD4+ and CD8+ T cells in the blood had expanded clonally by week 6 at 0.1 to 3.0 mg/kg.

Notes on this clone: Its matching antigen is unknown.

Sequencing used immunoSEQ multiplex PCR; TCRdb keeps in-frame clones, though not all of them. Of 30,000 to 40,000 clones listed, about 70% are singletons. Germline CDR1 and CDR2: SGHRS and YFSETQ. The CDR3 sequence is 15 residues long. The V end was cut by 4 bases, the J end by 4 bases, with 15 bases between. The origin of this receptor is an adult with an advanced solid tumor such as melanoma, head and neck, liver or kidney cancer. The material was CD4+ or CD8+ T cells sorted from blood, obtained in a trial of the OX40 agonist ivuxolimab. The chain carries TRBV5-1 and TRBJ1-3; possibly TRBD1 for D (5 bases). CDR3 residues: CASSPGQISGNTIYF. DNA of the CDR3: TGCGCCAGCAGCCCCGGACAAATTAGCGGAAACACCATATATTTT.